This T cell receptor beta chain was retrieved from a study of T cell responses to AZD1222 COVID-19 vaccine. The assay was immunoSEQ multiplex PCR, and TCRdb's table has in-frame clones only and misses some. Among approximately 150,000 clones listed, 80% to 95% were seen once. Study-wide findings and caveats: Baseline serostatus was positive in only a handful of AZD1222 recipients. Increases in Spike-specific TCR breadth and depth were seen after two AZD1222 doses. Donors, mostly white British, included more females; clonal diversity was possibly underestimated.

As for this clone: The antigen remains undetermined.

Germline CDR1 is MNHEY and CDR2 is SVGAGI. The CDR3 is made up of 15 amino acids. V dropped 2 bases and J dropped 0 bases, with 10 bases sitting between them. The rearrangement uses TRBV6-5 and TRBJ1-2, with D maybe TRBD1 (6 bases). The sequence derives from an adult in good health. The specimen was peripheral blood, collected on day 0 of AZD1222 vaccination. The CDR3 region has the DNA TGTGCCAGCAGTTACGGGGGGCAAACTAACTATGGCTACACCTTC. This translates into CASSYGGQTNYGYTF.